The next 9 T cell receptor beta chains were all read from a single sample in a study of cytomegalovirus exposure and HLA in healthy donors. Amplification used 60 Vbeta primers and 13 Jbeta primers. Method: immunoSEQ multiplex PCR; TCRdb's copy keeps in-frame clones and lacks some. Of around 140,000 clones listed, less than 85% were seen once; the top ten hold 1.5% to 2%. Sequencing input: PBMCs. The receptors originated from a man aged 40-49 years in good health and CMV-seronegative.

V usage is TRBV19 and J usage is TRBJ2-1; 7 bases agree with TRBD1. This CDR3 has 14 amino acids. The germline gives CDR1 LNHDA, CDR2 SQIVND (reference sequence). V gave up 5 bases and J gave up 3 bases; unmatched junction bases: 4. The CDR3 sequence is CASSRGTVYNEQFF. The CDR3 DNA sequence: TGTGCCAGTAGTCGAGGGACAGTCTACAATGAGCAGTTCTTC.

The chain uses TRBV5-3 and TRBJ1-5; 7 nucleotides align to TRBD1. TRBV5-3 counts as an open reading frame of uncertain function. The CDR3 covers 17 residues. V lost 3 bases and J lost 1; bases outside the gene matches: 10. CDR3 sequence reads: CARSWSRGGESNQPQHF. The CDR3 bases are TGTGCCAGAAGCTGGAGCCGAGGGGGCGAGAGCAATCAGCCCCAGCATTTT.

The rearrangement uses TRBV6-6 and TRBJ1-5; possibly TRBD1 for D (5 bases). The V end was cut by 7 bases, the J end by 3 bases, with 10 bases between. The germline V gene encodes CDR1 MNHNY and CDR2 SVGAGI (reference sequence). CDR3 length equals 13 residues. CDR3 nucleotide sequence: TGTGCCAGCACGGGGGTGGACAATCAGCCCCAGCATTTT. This codes for CASTGVDNQPQHF.

The chain couples TRBV28 to TRBJ2-2, with 8 bases identical to TRBD1. CDR1 is MDHEN, CDR2 SYDVKM, per germline. CDR3 length: 18 residues. Trimming at V came to 5 bases and at J to 5 bases, leaving 16 bases not matched to a gene. The CDR3 DNA reads TGTGCCAGCAGTCAGCATCCCCGGACAGGGCGGTTTACCGGGGAGCTGTTTTTT. Translation gives CASSQHPRTGRFTGELFF. The whole variable domain, filled in from reference TRBV28 and TRBJ2-2, reads DVKVTQSSRYLVKRTGEKVFLECVQDMDHENMFWYRQDPGLGLRLIYFSYDVKMKEKGDIPEGYSVSREKKERFSLILESASTNQTSMYLCASSQHPRTGRFTGELFFGEGSRLTVL.

This rearrangement joins TRBV9 to TRBJ2-7; no reliable D call. The germline gives CDR1 SGDLS, CDR2 YYNGEE. This CDR3 is 15 amino acids long. V lost 0 bases and J lost 4, with 14 bases in between. Here the CDR3 reads CASSVAIDSRYEQYF. The CDR3 nucleotides are TGTGCCAGCAGCGTAGCTATAGACTCCCGATACGAGCAGTACTTC.

The V call is TRBV5-1, the J call TRBJ2-2; D not certain. Germline assignment: CDR1 SGHRS and CDR2 YFSETQ. Deletions cut 1 base from V and 7 bases from J, with 8 bases between. This CDR3 has 13 residues. The CDR3 reads CASSLYADGELFF. CDR3 nucleotides: TGCGCCAGCAGCTTGTATGCAGACGGGGAGCTGTTTTTT. Based on the CDR3 plus reference TRBV5-1 and TRBJ2-2, the full variable domain is KAGVTQTPRYLIKTRGQQVTLSCSPISGHRSVSWYQQTPGQGLQFLFEYFSETQRNKGNFPGRFSGRQFSNSRSEMNVSTLELGDSALYLCASSLYADGELFFGEGSRLTVL.

The rearrangement joins TRBV28 to TRBJ2-2, with D possibly TRBD2 on 6 matching bases. Germline CDR1 reads MDHEN; CDR2 reads SYDVKM. The V end was cut by 4 bases, the J end by 4 bases, with 16 bases between. This CDR3 spans 16 amino acids. This CDR3 is CASSSSTVAVTGELFF. Here the CDR3 DNA reads TGTGCCAGCAGTTCGTCGACTGTAGCGGTCACCGGGGAGCTGTTTTTT.

This clone was detected once. This sequence joins TRBV19 and TRBJ2-5, with D possibly being TRBD1 (6 bases). The ends were cut back, 3 bases at V and 4 bases at J, with 15 bases in the middle. Per the germline V gene, CDR1 is LNHDA and CDR2 is SQIVND (reference sequence). The CDR3 contains 15 residues. CDR3 nucleotide sequence: TGTGCCAGTAGTATTGGGGGCGCGGAGCTAGAGACCCAGTACTTC. The encoded protein is CASSIGGAELETQYF.

The rearrangement links TRBV12-5 to TRBJ2-5; 11 bases fit TRBD1. Near its end, the DNA agrees better with TRBJ2-7, so the J call may be wrong. The CDR3 is 14 residues long. CDR1 and CDR2 from the germline V gene are LGHNT and FRNRAP. The CDR3 is CASALGQGAYEQYF. CDR3 bases: TGTGCTAGTGCCCTGGGACAGGGGGCCTACGAGCAGTACTTC.